Each of the 26 T cell receptor beta chains below was sequenced from the same sample in a study of OX40 agonist ivuxolimab in advanced cancers. TCRdb keeps only in-frame clones here, not all; method: immunoSEQ multiplex PCR. The sample yields 35,000 to 40,000 clones, 85% to 90% seen once. The sequences come from CD4+ or CD8+ T cells sorted from blood, collected in a trial of the OX40 agonist ivuxolimab. Receptors were obtained from an adult with an advanced solid tumor such as melanoma, head and neck, liver or kidney cancer.

V is TRBV5-1 and J is TRBJ1-2; 7 bases fit TRBD1. CDR3 length equals 16 residues. After removal of 5 bases from V and 3 bases from J, the junction contained 13 bases not matched to a gene. From germline, CDR1 is SGHRS and CDR2 YFSETQ. The CDR3 DNA is TGCGCCAGCAGGTCCAACTCCATCAGGGGGTACTATGGCTACACCTTC. Translated: CASRSNSIRGYYGYTF.

This sequence joins TRBV15 and TRBJ1-1, with D hard to call. This CDR3 comprises 14 residues. V was pared by 5 bases and J by 7 bases, with 17 bases between. In germline, CDR1 is LNHNV, CDR2 YYDKDF (reference sequence). As DNA, the CDR3 is TGTGCCACCAGCCCTCCATCAAGGCCGGGTGAAGCTTTCTTT. Translation: CATSPPSRPGEAFF.

The rearrangement uses TRBV11-2 and TRBJ2-3; D is undetermined. Germline CDR1 SGHAT, CDR2 FQNNGV. The CDR3 runs to 14 residues. The V end was cut by 0 bases, the J end by 4 bases, with 8 bases between. The CDR3 is CASSLDPAADTQYF. In DNA form, the CDR3 reads TGTGCCAGCAGCTTAGACCCCGCGGCAGATACGCAGTATTTT. The complete variable domain, with remaining parts taken from reference TRBV11-2 and TRBJ2-3, reads EAGVAQSPRYKIIEKRQSVAFWCNPISGHATLYWYQQILGQGPKLLIQFQNNGVVDDSQLPKDRFSAERLKGVDSTLKIQPAKLEDSAVYLCASSLDPAADTQYFGPGTRLTVL.

The J gene is TRBJ2-5, the V gene TRBV18, with D hard to call. V was clipped by 6 bases and J by 5 bases, with 7 bases between them. This CDR3 is built from 11 residues. Germline CDR1 KGHSH, CDR2 LQKENI. CDR3 residues: CASSGHETQYF. The CDR3 DNA reads TGTGCCAGCTCCGGCCATGAGACCCAGTACTTC.

The V call is TRBV27, the J call TRBJ2-3; 16 bases map to TRBD2. V shed 6 bases, J shed 5 bases, and the junction held 8 bases outside the gene matches. This CDR3 comprises 17 residues. CDR1 is MNHEY and CDR2 is SMNVEV in the germline V gene (reference sequence). The CDR3 sequence is CASSGTSGGARVDTQYF. CDR3 sequence (DNA): TGTGCCAGCAGCGGGACTAGCGGGGGGGCCCGAGTAGATACGCAGTATTTT.

The CDR3 region has the DNA TGTGCCAGCAGTCGGAACCTCGGACAGGTCACTGAAGCTTTCTTT. Translating it yields CASSRNLGQVTEAFF. This chain joins TRBV5-4 and TRBJ1-1, with TRBD1 matching 7 bases. This CDR3 spans 15 amino acids. The germline V gene has CDR1 SGHNT and CDR2 YYREEE (reference sequence). With 5 bases clipped from V and 4 bases from J, the junction kept 11 bases outside the gene matches.

The CDR3, as DNA: TGTGCCAGCAGCTTAAACCCTAGCGGAACAGGGGAGACCCAGTACTTC. It codes for CASSLNPSGTGETQYF. The chain combines TRBV7-2 with TRBJ2-5; maybe TRBD2 (7 bases). The CDR3 length is 16 residues. V was cut by 2 bases and J by 5 bases, with 18 bases left in between. Germline V lookup: CDR1 SGHTA, CDR2 FQGNSA.

This clone was seen a single time. V gene TRBV11-2 combines with J gene TRBJ2-7; 11 bases agree with TRBD2. Germline lookup yields CDR1 SGHAT and CDR2 FQNNGV. V lost 5 bases to trimming and J lost 2 bases; unmatched junction nucleotides: 8. The CDR3 runs 16 residues. The CDR3 is CASSPWLAGGAYEQYF. The CDR3 DNA is TGTGCCAGCAGCCCCTGGCTAGCGGGGGGAGCCTACGAGCAGTACTTC. The variable domain in full, with the rest retrieved from reference TRBV11-2 and TRBJ2-7, is EAGVAQSPRYKIIEKRQSVAFWCNPISGHATLYWYQQILGQGPKLLIQFQNNGVVDDSQLPKDRFSAERLKGVDSTLKIQPAKLEDSAVYLCASSPWLAGGAYEQYFGPGTRLTVT.

V gene TRBV5-4 combines with J gene TRBJ2-1, with 7 bases identical to TRBD1. In germline, CDR1 is SGHNT, CDR2 YYREEE (reference sequence). CDR3 length: 14 amino acids. V lost 4 bases and J lost 3; bases outside the gene matches: 4. CDR3 residues: CASSSGQDYNEQFF. Written as DNA, the CDR3 is TGTGCCAGCAGCAGTGGACAGGACTACAATGAGCAGTTCTTC. Full variable domain (missing parts from reference TRBV5-4 and TRBJ2-1): ETGVTQSPTHLIKTRGQQVTLRCSSQSGHNTVSWYQQALGQGPQFIFQYYREEENGRGNFPPRFSGLQFPNYSSELNVNALELDDSALYLCASSSGQDYNEQFFGPGTRLTVL.

This chain joins TRBV19 and TRBJ1-2; 9 nucleotides line up with TRBD1. The CDR3 is 14 residues long. V was pared by 1 base and J by 6 bases, with 3 bases of the junction left unmatched. Germline-derived CDR1 and CDR2 are LNHDA and SQIVND (reference sequence). The CDR3 DNA reads TGTGCCAGTAGTATAGTGGGACAGGGAGATGGCTACACCTTC. The encoded protein is CASSIVGQGDGYTF.

This clone showed up just a few times. J is TRBJ2-2 and V is TRBV7-9; tentatively, D is TRBD1 (5 bases). V was cut by 2 bases and J by 5 bases, with 6 bases left in between. The germline V gene has CDR1 SEHNR and CDR2 FQNEAQ (reference sequence). The CDR3 is 13 amino acids. CDR3 sequence (DNA): TGTGCCAGCAGCTTACACAGGACCGGGGAGCTGTTTTTT. This encodes CASSLHRTGELFF.

The V call is TRBV11-1, the J call TRBJ2-5; 11 positions match TRBD1. The CDR3 has 14 residues. Germline V gene sequence: CDR1 SGHAT, CDR2 FQDESV (reference sequence). The trim removed 5 bases at V and 5 bases at J, leaving 4 bases unmatched. The CDR3 DNA reads TGTGCCAGCAGCCCCGGGACAGGGGGGGAGACCCAGTACTTC. Its translation: CASSPGTGGETQYF.

This clone was counted once. In DNA, the CDR3 is TGCGCCAGCAGCATCGCCCCGCAGGGTCTGACTGAAGCTTTCTTT. Protein product: CASSIAPQGLTEAFF. The J gene is TRBJ1-1, the V gene TRBV5-1; tentatively, D is TRBD1 (5 bases). The V gene lost 4 bases and the J gene lost 5 bases, with 18 bases spanning the gap. CDR3 length: 15 residues. Germline V lookup: CDR1 SGHRS, CDR2 YFSETQ.

This clone was observed a single time. This chain links TRBV6-5 with TRBJ2-5; 7 bases map to TRBD1. This CDR3 is built from 12 residues. V shed 6 bases and J 5 bases; nucleotides not matched to a gene: 3. The V gene's germline CDR1 is MNHEY and CDR2 SVGAGI. In nucleotides, the CDR3 is TGTGCCAGCAGGACAGGGAGTGAGACCCAGTACTTC. Protein sequence: CASRTGSETQYF.

The V and J genes are TRBV13 and TRBJ1-2; the D gene is possibly TRBD1 (5 bases). Germline-derived CDR1 and CDR2 are PRHDT and FYEKMQ (reference sequence). The CDR3 consists of 13 residues. The V end was cut by 6 bases, the J end by 0 bases, with 8 bases between. CDR3 coding DNA: TGTGCCAGCAGTGACAGATCTAACTATGGCTACACCTTC. Its translation: CASSDRSNYGYTF.

The chain couples TRBV4-3 to TRBJ1-2, with D unresolved. This CDR3 has 12 amino acids. Looked up from germline, CDR1 is LGHNA and CDR2 is YSLEER. Trimming took 0 bases from V and 8 from J, leaving 7 bases between them. The CDR3 region has the DNA TGCGCCAGCAGCCAAGAAGGGTACGGCTACACCTTC. This codes for CASSQEGYGYTF.

The chain recombines TRBV5-1 with TRBJ2-1; TRBD2 matches at 10 bases. This CDR3 has 15 amino acids. The V gene end was trimmed by 0 bases and the J gene end by 12 bases; junction bases not matched to a gene: 9. In germline, CDR1 is SGHRS, CDR2 YFSETQ. The CDR3, as DNA: TGCGCCAGCAGCTTGGAAAGCGGGGGGGCCGGAGGGCAGTTCTTC. Translated, it gives CASSLESGGAGGQFF.

The rearrangement uses TRBV4-2 and TRBJ2-7; TRBD1 aligns across 8 bases. V lost 5 bases, J lost 5 bases, and 2 bases stayed unmatched. The CDR3 length is 12 residues. Germline CDR1 LGHNA, CDR2 YNFKEQ. The CDR3: CASSETGDEQYF. The CDR3 nucleotides read TGTGCCAGCAGCGAGACAGGGGACGAGCAGTACTTC.

This chain links TRBV7-8 with TRBJ1-1; D is uncertain. CDR3 length: 13 residues. The V and J ends lost 1 base and 1 base respectively, with 4 bases between them. Germline CDR1 and CDR2: SGHVS and FQNEAQ. The DNA of the CDR3 is TGTGCCAGCAGCTTAGGCAGGAACACTGAAGCTTTCTTT. Amino acids: CASSLGRNTEAFF.

This clone was picked up a small number of times. The chain recombines TRBV4-3 with TRBJ1-2; the D is unclear. There are 17 residues in the CDR3. Trimming removed 0 bases at V and 5 bases at J, with 19 bases between. Germline V gene data show CDR1 as LGHNA and CDR2 as YSLEER. The CDR3 region has the DNA TGCGCCAGCAGCCAAGAAAGAAGACTGATTTCTTTTTATGGCTACACCTTC. Protein sequence: CASSQERRLISFYGYTF.

The CDR3 region is CASSLDQSREAFF. CDR3 coding DNA: TGTGCCAGCAGCTTAGATCAGTCCAGGGAAGCTTTCTTT. V and J are TRBV11-2 and TRBJ1-1; D unclear. This CDR3 is 13 amino acids long. CDR1 and CDR2 from the germline V gene are SGHAT and FQNNGV. Trimming pared 0 bases from V and 8 bases from J, leaving 10 bases between.

The count of this clone is one. This rearrangement joins TRBV9 to TRBJ2-5, with 7 bases aligning to TRBD2. V shed 3 bases, J shed 4 bases, and the junction held 9 bases outside the gene matches. Germline values: CDR1 SGDLS, CDR2 YYNGEE. The CDR3 has 15 amino acids. The CDR3 sequence is CASSASRTRGETQYF. CDR3 DNA: TGTGCCAGCAGCGCCTCGAGGACTAGGGGAGAGACCCAGTACTTC.

V gene TRBV1 combines with J gene TRBJ2-5; the table's D call TRBD1 went unverified against the DNA. TRBV1 is a known pseudogene. This CDR3 has 14 amino acids. The CDR3 loop reads CTSGQGEPIETQYF. The DNA of the CDR3 is TGCACCAGCGGACAGGGGGAACCAATAGAGACCCAGTACTTC.

This chain joins TRBV7-2 and TRBJ1-1; 8 bases agree with TRBD1. Losses at the gene ends were 2 bases for V and 3 bases for J; bases not matched to a gene: 2. Germline assignment: CDR1 SGHTA and CDR2 FQGNSA. CDR3 size: 14 residues. This chain's CDR3 is CASSLTGGYTEAFF. The DNA for the CDR3 is TGTGCCAGCAGCTTAACAGGGGGGTACACTGAAGCTTTCTTT. Supplemented by reference TRBV7-2 and TRBJ1-1, the full variable domain reads GAGVSQSPSNKVTEKGKDVELRCDPISGHTALYWYRQSLGQGLEFLIYFQGNSAPDKSGLPSDRFSAERTGGSVSTLTIQRTQQEDSAVYLCASSLTGGYTEAFFGQGTRLTVV.

The V call is TRBV6-6, the J call TRBJ2-7; D gene unclear. CDR1 and CDR2 (germline): MNHNY, SVGAGI (reference sequence). This CDR3 has 11 residues. Trimming took off 8 bases at V and 3 bases at J, with 8 bases between the two ends. The CDR3 DNA sequence: TGTGCCAGCGGCGGAAACTACGAGCAGTACTTC. Translation: CASGGNYEQYF.

The chain recombines TRBV21-1 with TRBJ2-7; the listed D gene, TRBD2, was not tested against the DNA. TRBV21-1 is described as a pseudogene. CDR3 length equals 14 residues. In DNA form, the CDR3 reads TGTGCCAGCAGCAAATCGGAGGACTACTACGGGCAGTACTTC. This codes for CASSKSEDYYGQYF.